Listed here is a single TCR beta chain. Its antigen is unknown. Amplified TCR beta CDR3 regions came from RNA transcripts. With the HTBI primer set, the TCR CDR3 went through a first round of RT-PCR. One entry per CDR3 protein results from TCRdb running MiXCR on the multiplex PCR reads. The data contain 450,000 to 700,000 distinct CDR3 sequences, 40% to 55% of them seen just once; the ten biggest clones take up approximately 8.4%. The record originates from a study of T cells in Graves' hyperthyroidism and ophthalmopathy. Regarding the study as a whole: Ophthalmopathy and stable hyperthyroidism were told apart by a 13 V-J model.

CDR3 length equals 15 residues. V gave up 6 bases and J gave up 5 bases; unmatched junction bases: 9. Patients between 18 and 65 years old had hyperthyroidism, newly diagnosed and lasting under 2 months. Exclusions: uncontrolled infection, other autoimmune disease, pregnancy, lactation. Clinical symptoms, serum thyroxine and TRAb, thyroid ultrasound and orbital computed tomography were used for the diagnoses. This sequence joins TRBV12-3 or TRBV12-4 and TRBJ2-7; 11 bases fit TRBD1. The receptor was derived from a woman younger than 30 with Graves' hyperthyroidism. The sequenced sample was peripheral blood or thyroid tissue (not recorded which). The CDR3 region is CASSWDRGAGDEQYF. For the CDR3, the DNA is TGTGCCAGCAGCTGGGACAGGGGGGCTGGCGACGAGCAGTACTTC.